This paragraph covers one TCR beta chain sequence. Its antigen is still unknown. The record originates from a study of CD4 T cells in relation to SARS-CoV-2 and coronaviruses. Study-level background: Negative control cultures got HIV-1 Nef peptides or no peptide.

Generated by immunoSEQ multiplex PCR, the TCRdb table keeps only in-frame clones and is missing some. The data contain over 10,000 clones, around 73% of them seen just once; the ten biggest clones take up 13%. The unexposed donors gave CD4+ T cells in about 2010-2019, prior to COVID-19. The cells were cultured for approximately 10 days before CD4+ T cells were isolated. Germline V gene data show CDR1 as MNHNS and CDR2 as SASEGT. The length of the CDR3 is 18 residues. The junction had 12 bases not matched to a gene; V was cut back by 4 bases and J by 5 bases. Study-level results: Crossreactivity was assessed only for spike protein, not other viral proteins. In around 67% of donors, memory CD4+ clonotypes crossrecognized SARS-CoV-2 and at least one common cold coronavirus spike.

The source of this sequence is a human donor in good health. Sequencing was performed on CD4+ T cells from PBMCs, cultured in vitro. The V gene is TRBV6-1, the J gene TRBJ2-1; 12 positions match TRBD2. In nucleotides, the CDR3 is TGTGCCAGCAGTGTGAAGTACCCCGGACTAGCGGGGAACAATGAGCAGTTCTTC. Its protein is CASSVKYPGLAGNNEQFF.